This T cell receptor (beta chain) is from a study of CD4 T cells in relation to SARS-CoV-2 and coronaviruses. Study-wide context: Median patient age was around 40 years, spanning 21 to 72 years.

This clone was picked up a small number of times. What it binds is unknown. CDR3 size: 13 residues. Looked up from germline, CDR1 is WNHNN and CDR2 is SYGVQD (reference sequence). Trimming took off 4 bases at V and 3 bases at J, with 6 bases between the two ends. The table came from immunoSEQ multiplex PCR; TCRdb's copy has only in-frame clones and leaves some out. The repertoire holds 35,000 to 50,000 clones, roughly 80% seen once, with 1.1% to 1.5% in the top ten. The clonotype comes from an adult with COVID-19. Sequenced: naive CD4+ T cells from PBMCs, cultured in vitro. Subset here: naive CD4+ T cells isolated by negative enrichment. The chain recombines TRBV10-1 with TRBJ2-2; D gene uncertain. CDR3 sequence reads: CASSVVDTGELFF. In nucleotides, the CDR3 is TGCGCCAGCAGTGTTGTTGACACCGGGGAGCTGTTTTTT.